This is a list of T cell receptor beta chains from one sample in a study of blood T cells in healthy people across ages. TCRdb used MiXCR to reprocess the 5' RACE reads, holding one entry per CDR3 protein. The repertoire holds 380,000 or so distinct CDR3 sequences, with roughly half as singletons. The sequencing sample was made of blood. These receptors were obtained from a man aged 60 to 75 in good health. Each CDR3 is given with its conserved first and last residue. The D gene is left open where the match is weak. Only part of the rows carry a size: once, few, many, or a class if the clone is expanded.

CSALWTRASDEQYF | TRBJ2-7 | TRBD2 | few | TRBV20-1
CASSEALGGLYGYTF | TRBJ1-2 | . | . | TRBV2
CACQATAQTGETQYF | TRBJ2-5 | . | . | TRBV19
CASSLRGGFTDTQYF | TRBJ2-3 | . | few | TRBV28
CASSLGQFTGELFF | TRBJ2-2 | . | . | TRBV7-3
CAISGQTTDTQYF | TRBJ2-3 | . | few | TRBV10-3
CASSSTRTSGGTDTQYF | TRBJ2-3 | TRBD2 | many | TRBV7-6
CASSPAGAKNIQYF | TRBJ2-4 | . | many | TRBV12-3/TRBV12-4
CASTTQSGANVLTF | TRBJ2-6 | . | few | TRBV25-1
CSARSPLLSSPLHF | TRBJ1-6 | . | . | TRBV20-1
CASSLSGPSGTYEQYF | TRBJ2-7 | TRBD2 | . | TRBV28
CAWCAISGANVLTF | TRBJ2-6 | . | . | TRBV30
CASSGLWAQYF | TRBJ2-5 | . | . | TRBV28
CAISESDYGYTF | TRBJ1-2 | . | few | TRBV10-3
CSATLAPSYNEQFF | TRBJ2-1 | TRBD2 | few | TRBV29-1
CASSSLTGNEQYF | . | . | . | TRBV19
CAISESGAGGRRSEQYF | TRBJ2-7 | TRBD2 | . | TRBV10-3
CASSSVAGVRGNEQFF | TRBJ2-1 | TRBD2 | few | TRBV18
CASSLGLAGYVTQYF | . | TRBD2 | . | TRBV5-6
CAISGASHNEQYF | . | . | . | TRBV10-3
CASSSWTGKSSPLHF | TRBJ1-6 | TRBD1 | . | TRBV6-5
CASSSPTSSYNEQFF | TRBJ2-1 | . | many | TRBV4-1
CASSYATGYGYTF | TRBJ1-2 | TRBD1 | . | TRBV6-5
CASSQEGSGRGRAKNIQYF | TRBJ2-4 | TRBD2 | many | TRBV3-1
CASSYWAGGGYTF | TRBJ1-2 | TRBD1 | . | TRBV6-5
CASMHRQGGYTF | TRBJ1-2 | . | once | TRBV28
CASRIQGVRTEAFF | TRBJ1-1 | . | . | TRBV12-3/TRBV12-4
CTSSPGAAKRGYTF | TRBJ1-2 | . | . | TRBV5-6
CASSLVGQTYNEQYF | . | . | . | TRBV11-2
CASSVGNGLGISSYNEQFF | TRBJ2-1 | . | . | TRBV9
CASSNSGSSIDTQYF | TRBJ2-3 | TRBD2 | . | TRBV25-1
CSAGGGNQPQHF | TRBJ1-5 | . | . | TRBV20-1
CASSQSVPSYEQYF | TRBJ2-7 | . | . | TRBV4-3
CASSFNDRGRETQYF | TRBJ2-5 | TRBD1 | . | TRBV7-8
CAISETDRGYEQYF | TRBJ2-7 | TRBD1 | many | TRBV10-3
CASSPRGQPSRGYTF | TRBJ1-2 | . | . | TRBV6-1
CSAPGTPHTYEQYF | TRBJ2-7 | . | . | TRBV20-1
CSARAAGPLNEQFF | TRBJ2-1 | . | . | TRBV20-1
CASSHQGFLGGYTF | TRBJ1-2 | . | . | TRBV12-3/TRBV12-4
CASSLGGTGGNEQYF | TRBJ2-7 | TRBD1 | . | TRBV7-2
CSASKSGGLQETQYF | . | TRBD2 | . | TRBV20-1
CASSSRDTYEQYF | TRBJ2-7 | . | . | TRBV11-2
CASSRTGSGELFF | TRBJ2-2 | TRBD1 | . | TRBV12-3/TRBV12-4
CASSQDQGGEQYF | TRBJ2-7 | . | . | TRBV14
CASGRTSGGAHSGGANVLTF | TRBJ2-6 | TRBD2 | . | TRBV6-1
CSAQACGLSYEQYF | TRBJ2-7 | . | . | TRBV20-1
CASSRYGDSSNSPLHF | TRBJ1-6 | TRBD1 | . | TRBV7-6
CSALPSGAARRTDTQYF | TRBJ2-3 | TRBD2 | few | TRBV20-1
CASSLAGRPLSGANVLTF | TRBJ2-6 | . | . | TRBV7-8
CASSLRQGYEQYF | TRBJ2-7 | . | many | TRBV12-3/TRBV12-4
CASSLGASYGYTF | TRBJ1-2 | . | many | TRBV7-9
CASSVAGRGGLETQYF | TRBJ2-5 | . | . | TRBV9
CSVGDRRTTDTQYF | TRBJ2-3 | TRBD1 | . | TRBV29-1
CASSSPSASGYEQYF | TRBJ2-7 | TRBD2 | many | TRBV6-2/TRBV6-3